This TCR beta chain stems from a study of T cell repertoires in cytomegalovirus infection. In the study overall: Public TCR beta signature analysis indicated the presence of both CMV infection and matching HLA type.

This clonotype came up many times. The antigen is not known. Findings of the study overall: Cumulative frequency (of public TCR beta family members) identified carriers of CMV plus the relevant HLA. What dominated the ex vivo response were HLA-C-restricted CMV-specific TCR beta clonotypes.

V was shortened by 1 base and J by 0 bases, with 6 bases between the two germline ends. This CDR3 comprises 14 residues. Germline CDR1 SGHTA, CDR2 FQGNSA. TCRdb used MiXCR to reprocess the reads, holding one entry per CDR3 protein. The data show around 250,000 distinct CDR3 sequences, 15% to 20% seen once. The chain recombines TRBV7-2 with TRBJ2-5, with D unresolved. The sequenced sample consisted of CD8+ T cells from PBMCs. This TCR came from a human donor in good health (CMV status not recorded). Some clones in this sample may be carry-over from other donors' samples. The CDR3 nucleotides are TGTGCCAGCAGCTTAGTTGCGTACCAAGAGACCCAGTACTTC. It codes for CASSLVAYQETQYF.